Following are 15 T cell receptor beta chains from one sample sequenced in a study of blood T cell repertoires in COVID-19. This table comes from immunoSEQ multiplex PCR, and its TCRdb copy is limited to in-frame clones, with some not included. Of about 58,000 clones in the sample, about 88% were seen once. The source material was peripheral blood. These receptors were collected from a woman between 45 and 60 years old with active or convalescent COVID-19.

The chain uses TRBV3-1 (or the pseudogene TRBV3-2) and TRBJ1-2, with 9 bases fitting TRBD1. V lost 2 bases and J lost 8; bases outside the gene matches: 12. Germline-derived CDR1 and CDR2 are LGHDT and YNNKEL (reference sequence). The CDR3 covers 16 residues. CDR3 in amino acids: CASSQSLGQGSGGYTF. The CDR3 nucleotides are TGTGCCAGCAGCCAATCGTTGGGACAGGGATCAGGGGGCTACACCTTC.

This chain joins TRBV5-5 and TRBJ2-2; D not certain. The V end was cut by 4 bases, the J end by 3 bases, with 13 bases between. Germline CDR1 is SGHKS and CDR2 is YYEKEE (reference sequence). CDR3 length: 15 residues. As DNA, the CDR3 is TGTGCCAGCAGCCCCCTAAGACTCGACACCGGGGAGCTGTTTTTT. It codes for CASSPLRLDTGELFF.

The rearrangement joins TRBV19 to TRBJ2-3; the match to TRBD1 covers 7 bases. CDR3 length: 16 residues. V trimming: 1 base; J trimming: 9 bases; junction bases outside the gene matches: 13. Germline loops: CDR1 LNHDA, CDR2 SQIVND (reference sequence). The CDR3 sequence is CASSIGRQGELGTQYF. Here the CDR3 DNA reads TGTGCCAGTAGTATAGGCCGACAGGGTGAGCTTGGGACGCAGTATTTT.

The rearrangement joins TRBV9 to TRBJ2-5, with 10 positions matching TRBD2. This CDR3 is built from 17 residues. Unmatched junction bases numbered 7, after V lost 0 bases and J lost 2 bases. Germline values: CDR1 SGDLS, CDR2 YYNGEE. The CDR3 loop reads CASSVGASGSVQETQYF. CDR3 DNA sequence: TGTGCCAGCAGCGTAGGAGCTAGCGGGAGCGTTCAAGAGACCCAGTACTTC.

The CDR3 DNA is TGCGCCAGCAGACGGATAGCGGGAGGATCGGAGACCCAGTACTTC. It translates to CASRRIAGGSETQYF. The rearrangement joins TRBV5-1 to TRBJ2-5; 10 nucleotides agree with TRBD2. V shed 5 bases and J 5 bases; nucleotides not matched to a gene: 9. Germline CDR1 SGHRS, CDR2 YFSETQ. The CDR3 covers 15 residues.

CDR3 DNA: TGTGCCAGCAGTGAACTATCAGGGGATTGGTGGGGTAGGACCGGGGAGCTGTTTTTT. Protein sequence: CASSELSGDWWGRTGELFF. The chain carries TRBV6-1 and TRBJ2-2; D possibly corresponds to TRBD1 (6 bases). Germline loops: CDR1 MNHNS, CDR2 SASEGT. The CDR3 is 19 residues long. The ends were cut back, 2 bases at V and 5 bases at J, with 24 bases in the middle.

This rearrangement joins TRBV18 to TRBJ2-1; a weak D match, TRBD2 (6 bases). Per the germline V gene, CDR1 is KGHSH and CDR2 is LQKENI. This CDR3 contains 15 residues. The V and J ends lost 3 bases and 3 bases respectively, with 12 bases between them. The DNA of the CDR3 is TGTGCCAGCTCACCGAGTAGCGGAGACTACAATGAGCAGTTCTTC. Translated, it gives CASSPSSGDYNEQFF.

The rearrangement joins TRBV19 to TRBJ2-7; weak D call: TRBD1 (6 bases). The V end lost 5 bases, the J end lost 1 base, and 18 bases lay between the germline ends. Germline V gene lookup returns CDR1 LNHDA and CDR2 SQIVND (reference sequence). The CDR3 has 16 residues. The CDR3 spells CASSPYGAGASYEQYF. The CDR3 nucleotides read TGTGCCAGTAGTCCCTACGGGGCAGGGGCATCCTACGAGCAGTACTTC.

The chain joins TRBV15 to TRBJ1-5; tentatively, D is TRBD1 (5 bases). The CDR3 is made up of 14 amino acids. V was cut by 2 bases and J by 4 bases, with 9 bases left in between. Looked up from germline, CDR1 is LNHNV and CDR2 is YYDKDF (reference sequence). In nucleotides, the CDR3 is TGTGCCACCAGCAGACAGGGCCTAAATCAGCCCCAGCATTTT. Translation: CATSRQGLNQPQHF.

The V gene is TRBV15, the J gene TRBJ2-5; a weak D match, TRBD2 (6 bases). Germline CDR1 is LNHNV and CDR2 is YYDKDF (reference sequence). This CDR3 is 12 amino acids long. V gave up 9 bases and J gave up 5 bases, with 13 bases separating them. CDR3 bases: TGTGCCACAAGGGGAGGATCGGAGACCCAGTACTTC. This encodes CATRGGSETQYF.

This chain links TRBV2 with TRBJ2-3; TRBD2 aligns across 7 bases. The germline V gene encodes CDR1 SNHLY and CDR2 FYNNEI. V gave up 7 bases and J gave up 2 bases; unmatched junction bases: 3. The CDR3 is 13 amino acids. DNA for the CDR3: TGTGCCAGCACGGGGGGAACCACAGATACGCAGTATTTT. Amino acids: CASTGGTTDTQYF. Using reference TRBV2 and TRBJ2-3 for the parts outside the CDR3, the full variable domain is EPEVTQTPSHQVTQMGQEVILRCVPISNHLYFYWYRQILGQKVEFLVSFYNNEISEKSEIFDDQFSVERPDGSNFTLKIRSTKLEDSAMYFCASTGGTTDTQYFGPGTRLTVL.

The chain is built from TRBV5-4 and TRBJ2-2; 13 bases are a match to TRBD2. The trim removed 4 bases at V and 2 bases at J, leaving 5 bases unmatched. The CDR3 loop spans 17 amino acids. Germline CDR1 SGHNT, CDR2 YYREEE (reference sequence). The CDR3 DNA follows: TGTGCCAGCAGCCAGGGACTAGCGGGACGAAACACCGGGGAGCTGTTTTTT. The encoded protein is CASSQGLAGRNTGELFF.

In its sample, this clone was seen once. The chain employs TRBV5-1 and TRBJ1-5; TRBD1 matches at 9 bases. J lost 1 base, V lost 4 bases, and 3 bases had no gene match. This CDR3 has 15 residues. Germline CDR1 is SGHRS and CDR2 is YFSETQ. CDR3 sequence: CASSAGQGSNQPQHF. CDR3 in DNA: TGCGCCAGCAGCGCAGGACAGGGGAGCAATCAGCCCCAGCATTTT.

The chain couples TRBV6-5 to TRBJ1-1, with D maybe TRBD1 (5 bases). This CDR3 has 14 residues. CDR1 is MNHEY, CDR2 SVGAGI, per germline. The germline V and J ends were trimmed by 6 bases and 7 bases, with 18 bases remaining between them. The CDR3, as DNA: TGTGCCAGCAGATTGACAGCCTTGGGAAGTGAAGCTTTCTTT. Translated: CASRLTALGSEAFF.

This sequence joins TRBV21-1 and TRBJ2-5; the tabulated D call, TRBD2, remains unverified against the DNA. TRBV21-1 is a known pseudogene. The CDR3 spans 13 residues. For the CDR3, the DNA is TGTGCCCGACTTCCCGGGGGGAAAGAGACCCAGTACTTC. Translated: CARLPGGKETQYF.